One sample yielded the 12 T cell receptor beta chains listed below, sequenced in a study of control samples from healthy donors and cancer patients. The protocol was immunoSEQ multiplex PCR, while the TCRdb copy is restricted to in-frame clones and leaves out a portion. Found here are 200,000 or so clones, around 94% of them singletons; the top ten hold about 1.6%. The sequencing sample was made of blood. The receptors were gathered from a man aged 50 to 60 in good health.

The chain employs TRBV20-1 and TRBJ1-5, with D uncertain. The CDR3 length is 11 residues. V lost 0 bases, J lost 11 bases, and 8 bases lay in between. Germline V gives CDR1 DFQATT, CDR2 SNEGSKA (reference sequence). The CDR3 DNA sequence: TGCAGTGCTAGAGATCTCGTGTCCCAGCATTTT. This codes for CSARDLVSQHF.

The V and J genes are TRBV5-1 and TRBJ2-1; D possibly corresponds to TRBD2 (6 bases). Germline CDR1 reads SGHRS; CDR2 reads YFSETQ. The CDR3 runs 12 residues. Between the trimmed V and J ends, which lost 3 bases and 12 bases, there was a span of 13 bases. The CDR3 sequence: CASSSQGGWQFF. CDR3 nucleotides: TGCGCCAGCAGCTCGCAAGGAGGGTGGCAGTTCTTC.

The rearrangement uses TRBV2 and TRBJ1-1; D gene ambiguous. V was trimmed by 6 bases and J by 3 bases, leaving 5 bases between them. The CDR3 extends over 11 amino acids. Germline V gene lookup returns CDR1 SNHLY and CDR2 FYNNEI. Written as DNA, the CDR3 is TGTGCCAGCAGCCAATACACTGAAGCTTTCTTT. Its protein is CASSQYTEAFF.

A single count supports this clone. This chain links TRBV6-1 with TRBJ1-2; D gene ambiguous. The CDR3 has 12 amino acids. CDR1 and CDR2 (germline): MNHNS, SASEGT. Trimming stripped 1 base from V and 4 bases from J, with 4 bases between. CDR3 in DNA: TGTGCCAGCAGTGAAGTCAGCTATGGCTACACCTTC. Residues: CASSEVSYGYTF.

This chain uses TRBV19 with TRBJ2-5; 14 bases map to TRBD2. Germline V gene sequence: CDR1 LNHDA, CDR2 SQIVND (reference sequence). The CDR3 is made up of 17 amino acids. The V gene end was trimmed by 4 bases and the J gene end by 5 bases; junction bases not matched to a gene: 9. This CDR3 is CASSNSGLAGARETQYF. Here the CDR3 DNA reads TGTGCCAGTAGTAACTCGGGACTAGCGGGGGCCAGGGAGACCCAGTACTTC.

The CDR3 DNA is TGTGCCACCAGCACCCTCGGTGCCGGGGGGAAGACCCAGTACTTC. This gives the protein CATSTLGAGGKTQYF. This chain links TRBV15 with TRBJ2-5; TRBD2 aligns across 7 bases. Trimming took 4 bases from V and 6 from J; bases not matched to a gene: 11. The CDR3 spans 15 residues. Germline CDR1 LNHNV, CDR2 YYDKDF (reference sequence).

This chain connects TRBV18 to TRBJ1-3; maybe TRBD1 (6 bases). The CDR3 contains 15 residues. Trimming left V 4 bases short and J 4 bases short, with 14 bases between. From germline, CDR1 is KGHSH and CDR2 LQKENI. The CDR3 nucleotides read TGTGCCAGCTCACAGTACCGGACAGAAGGAAACACCATATATTTT. This sequence encodes CASSQYRTEGNTIYF. Full variable domain (outside the CDR3, taken from reference TRBV18 and TRBJ1-3): NAGVMQNPRHLVRRRGQEARLRCSPMKGHSHVYWYRQLPEEGLKFMVYLQKENIIDESGMPKERFSAEFPKEGPSILRIQQVVRGDSAAYFCASSQYRTEGNTIYFGEGSWLTVV.

The rearrangement links TRBV2 to TRBJ2-7; 12 bases are a match to TRBD2. CDR1 SNHLY and CDR2 FYNNEI come from the germline V gene. Unmatched junction bases numbered 6, after V lost 6 bases and J lost 3 bases. The CDR3 covers 15 residues. For the CDR3, the DNA is TGTGCCAGCAGACTTACTAGCGGGGGGTTCTACGAGCAGTACGTC. This sequence encodes CASRLTSGGFYEQYV.

The CDR3 protein is CAWSFDSAVSLHF. The CDR3 DNA sequence: TGTGCCTGGAGTTTTGACTCAGCGGTGTCCCTCCACTTT. The rearrangement uses TRBV30 and TRBJ1-6; D is unclear. The CDR3 sequence is 13 residues long. The V gene lost 2 bases and the J gene lost 14 bases, with 16 bases spanning the gap. CDR1 GTSNPN and CDR2 SVGIG come from the germline V gene (reference sequence).

The chain joins TRBV12-3 or TRBV12-4 to TRBJ2-7, with D hard to call. The V and J ends lost 6 bases and 3 bases respectively, with 12 bases between them. This CDR3 comprises 13 residues. CDR3: CASSHLRSYEQYF. The CDR3 bases are TGTGCCAGCAGCCATCTTAGGAGCTACGAGCAGTACTTC.

The CDR3, as DNA: TGCGCCAGCAGCCAACCCCCAGCGGGACAGGGGGCGTACAATGAGCAGTTCTTC. Protein product: CASSQPPAGQGAYNEQFF. The chain employs TRBV4-3 and TRBJ2-1; the match to TRBD1 covers 12 bases. V trimming: 2 bases; J trimming: 4 bases; junction bases outside the gene matches: 9. CDR1 and CDR2 from the germline V gene are LGHNA and YSLEER. CDR3 size: 18 residues.

J is TRBJ2-1 and V is TRBV14; D is uncertain. Between the trimmed V and J ends, which lost 2 bases and 0 bases, there was a span of 5 bases. The CDR3 loop spans 14 amino acids. The germline CDR1 and CDR2 sequences are SGHDN and FVKESK. The DNA of the CDR3 is TGTGCCAGCAGCCAACTAGTCTCCTACAATGAGCAGTTCTTC. This codes for CASSQLVSYNEQFF.